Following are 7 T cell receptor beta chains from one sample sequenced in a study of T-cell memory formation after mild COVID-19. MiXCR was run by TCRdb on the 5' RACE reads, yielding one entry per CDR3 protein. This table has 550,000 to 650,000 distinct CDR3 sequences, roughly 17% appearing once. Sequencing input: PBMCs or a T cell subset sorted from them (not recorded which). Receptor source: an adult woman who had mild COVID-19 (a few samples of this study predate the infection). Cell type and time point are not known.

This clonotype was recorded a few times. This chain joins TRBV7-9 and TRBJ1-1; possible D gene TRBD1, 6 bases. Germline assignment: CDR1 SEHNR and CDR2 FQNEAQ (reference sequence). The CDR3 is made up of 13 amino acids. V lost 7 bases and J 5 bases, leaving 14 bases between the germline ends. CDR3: CASTRGGGTEAFF. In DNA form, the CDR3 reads TGTGCCAGCACCCGAGGGGGTGGGACTGAAGCTTTCTTT. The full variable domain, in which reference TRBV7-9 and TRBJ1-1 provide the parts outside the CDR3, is DTGVSQNPRHKITKRGQNVTFRCDPISEHNRLYWYRQTLGQGPEFLTYFQNEAQLEKSRLLSDRFSAERPKGSFSTLEIQRTEQGDSAMYLCASTRGGGTEAFFGQGTRLTVV.

The chain's CDR3 is CASSTLRSLAEGSYNEQFF. The DNA for the CDR3 is TGTGCCAGCAGTACGTTACGTTCTCTGGCGGAGGGCTCCTACAATGAGCAGTTCTTC. The chain has TRBV6-2 or TRBV6-3 and TRBJ2-1; tentative D call: TRBD2 (6 bases). The CDR3 has 19 residues. Germline V gives CDR1 MNHEY, CDR2 SVGEGT. The V gene lost 5 bases and the J gene lost 0 bases, with 23 bases spanning the gap.

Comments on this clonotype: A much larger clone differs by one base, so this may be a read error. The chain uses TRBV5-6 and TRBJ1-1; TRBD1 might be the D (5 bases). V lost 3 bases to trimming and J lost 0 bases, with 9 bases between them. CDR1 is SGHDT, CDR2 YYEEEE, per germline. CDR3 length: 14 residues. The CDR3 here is CASSSVGVNTEAFF. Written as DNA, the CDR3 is TGTGCCAGCAGCTCGGTGGGGGTGAACACTGAAGCTTTCTTT.

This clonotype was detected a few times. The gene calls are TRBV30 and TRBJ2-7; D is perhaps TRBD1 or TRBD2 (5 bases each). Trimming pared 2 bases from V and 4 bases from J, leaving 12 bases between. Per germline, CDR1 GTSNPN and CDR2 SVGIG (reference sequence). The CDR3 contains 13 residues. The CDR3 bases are TGTGCCTGGAGTTCTGGGGGTTTGTACGAGCAGTACTTC. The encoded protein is CAWSSGGLYEQYF.

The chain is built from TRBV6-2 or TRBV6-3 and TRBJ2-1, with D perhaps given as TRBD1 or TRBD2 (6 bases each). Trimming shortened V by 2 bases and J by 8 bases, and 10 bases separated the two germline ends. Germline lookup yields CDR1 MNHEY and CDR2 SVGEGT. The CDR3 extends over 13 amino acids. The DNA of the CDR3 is TGTGCCAGCAGTTACGGGGGGCACGATGAGCAGTTCTTC. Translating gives CASSYGGHDEQFF.

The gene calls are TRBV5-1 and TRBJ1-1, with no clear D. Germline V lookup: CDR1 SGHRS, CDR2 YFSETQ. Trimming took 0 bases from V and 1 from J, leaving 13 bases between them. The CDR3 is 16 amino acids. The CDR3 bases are TGCGCCAGCAGCTTGGCCCCCGGACGGACGAACACTGAAGCTTTCTTT. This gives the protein CASSLAPGRTNTEAFF. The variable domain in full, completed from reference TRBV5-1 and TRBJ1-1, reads KAGVTQTPRYLIKTRGQQVTLSCSPISGHRSVSWYQQTPGQGLQFLFEYFSETQRNKGNFPGRFSGRQFSNSRSEMNVSTLELGDSALYLCASSLAPGRTNTEAFFGQGTRLTVV.

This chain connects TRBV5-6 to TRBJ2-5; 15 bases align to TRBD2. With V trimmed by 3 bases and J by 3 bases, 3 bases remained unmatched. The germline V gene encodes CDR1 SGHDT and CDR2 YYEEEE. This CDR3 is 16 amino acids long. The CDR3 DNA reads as TGTGCCAGCAGCTCTTGGACTAGCGGGGGGGAAGAGACCCAGTACTTC. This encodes CASSSWTSGGEETQYF.